This T cell receptor (beta chain) was found in a study of PD-1 blockade in classical Hodgkin lymphoma. Only a few counts were recorded for this clone. Sequencing was performed with immunoSEQ multiplex PCR; in TCRdb, only in-frame clones are kept and a portion is missing. The sample lists about 30,000 clones; approximately 70% were seen once. Following autologous stem cell transplantation, relapse occurred in every patient, and exposure to brentuximab vedotin varied. The sequencing used peripheral blood mononuclear cells (PBMCs), collected before the second cycle of nivolumab. The sequence was obtained from a human donor with classical Hodgkin lymphoma.

In DNA, the CDR3 is TGTGCCAGCAGTCGCCCGGGACAGGGTCGGACTGAAGCTTTCTTT. As protein: CASSRPGQGRTEAFF. This chain uses TRBV6-6 with TRBJ1-1, with 9 bases aligning to TRBD1. This CDR3 comprises 15 residues. J was trimmed by 5 bases and V by 5 bases; bases with no gene match: 9. CDR1 MNHNY and CDR2 SVGAGI come from the germline V gene (reference sequence).